Following are 5 T cell receptor beta chains from one sample sequenced in a study of CXCR3-negative and CXCR3-positive naive CD8 T cells. The TRB cDNA libraries were prepared by 5' RACE with UMI labels. Reprocessing the 5' RACE reads, TCRdb reports a single entry for every CDR3 protein and omits DNA. This sample's clone table lists more than 6,000 distinct CDR3 sequences. The antigens for these receptors are not known. Regarding the study as a whole: Naive cells that were CXCR3-positive had more hydrophobic TRB CDR3s (compared with CXCR3-negative naive cells).

Sequenced material: naive CXCR3+ CD8+ T cells from blood. The subset here: CD45RO-CCR7+CD27+CD95- naive CD8+ T cells expressing CXCR3 (TNR3+). These TCRs come from a human donor in good health. Some clones in this sample may be carry-over from other donors' samples.

The rearrangement links TRBV6-5 to TRBJ2-7; TCRdb lists TRBD2, though no DNA is available to test this call. The CDR3 extends over 14 amino acids. Germline loops: CDR1 MNHEY, CDR2 SVGAGI. This CDR3 reads CASSLTGRGYEQYF.

V usage is TRBV29-1 and J usage is TRBJ2-5; TCRdb calls TRBD1, which cannot be checked without DNA. CDR1 SQVTM and CDR2 ANQGSEA come from the germline V gene. The CDR3 consists of 15 residues. Here the CDR3 reads CSVWFPEAVQETQYF. The full variable domain, in which reference TRBV29-1 and TRBJ2-5 provide the parts outside the CDR3, is SAVISQKPSRDICQRGTSLTIQCQVDSQVTMMFWYRQQPGQSLTLIATANQGSEATYESGFVIDKFPISRPNLTFSTLTVSNMSPEDSSIYLCSVWFPEAVQETQYFGPGTRLLVL.

Frequency places this clonotype as medium-sized. The chain recombines TRBV12-3 or TRBV12-4 with TRBJ2-1; there is no DNA to check the TCRdb D call of TRBD2. This CDR3 is built from 14 residues. CDR3 residues: CASSGGLGANEQFF.

The rearrangement uses TRBV11-2 and TRBJ1-1. Germline V gives CDR1 SGHAT, CDR2 FQNNGV. There are 12 residues in the CDR3. CDR3 amino acids: CACSSGPTEAFF.

This clonotype is labeled medium-sized based on frequency. The J gene is TRBJ1-2, the V gene TRBV20-1; TCRdb calls TRBD1, which cannot be checked without DNA. Per the germline V gene, CDR1 is DFQATT and CDR2 is SNEGSKA (reference sequence). The CDR3 contains 15 residues. CDR3: CSAKSPPGGGYGYTF.